The T cell receptor (beta chain) under discussion was sequenced for a study of shared clonotypes between healthy human individuals. Study context: The plates for each donor numbered three CD4 naive, three CD4 memory, two CD8 naive and one CD8 memory.

Naive CD8 cells lacked CD45RO, underwent positive selection for CCR7 and left out terminally differentiated effector memory CD45RA+ cells. This CDR3 has 12 residues. Per the germline V gene, CDR1 is SEHNR and CDR2 is FQNEAQ (reference sequence). Between the trimmed V and J ends, which lost 4 bases and 3 bases, there was a span of 7 bases. As to this clone: At the DNA level, this CDR3 is encoded by other sequences in the same sample as well.

The method was immunoSEQ multiplex PCR; TCRdb's version includes in-frame clones alone and lacks a portion of them. The sample gives just over 2,000,000 clones, about 95% of which show up once; 0.85% to 1.3% is in the top ten. The sequencing sample was made of naive CD8+ T cells sorted from blood. This receptor was obtained from a man younger than 35 in good health. This chain joins TRBV7-9 and TRBJ2-7; the D is unclear. CDR3 residues: CASSSESYEQYF. The CDR3 DNA is TGTGCCAGCAGCTCCGAGAGCTACGAGCAGTACTTC.